These T cell receptor beta chains were read from a single sample in a study of OX40 agonist ivuxolimab in advanced cancers. The assay was immunoSEQ multiplex PCR, and TCRdb's table has in-frame clones only and misses some. The sample has some 80,000 clones, approximately 94% seen once. The sample in question was CD4+ or CD8+ T cells sorted from blood, obtained in a trial of the OX40 agonist ivuxolimab. These receptors were taken from an adult with an advanced solid tumor such as melanoma, head and neck, liver or kidney cancer. CDR3s leave out the opening cysteine and the closing phenylalanine or tryptophan. Each record gives: V gene, CDR3 protein.

TRBV2	ASKVTSGRETQY
TRBV19	ASSITRVNQPQH
TRBV9	ASSFKGTSVNEQF
TRBV10-3	AISSYTGGYGYT
TRBV29-1	SVLTGSPEKLF
TRBV2	ASSVVKETQY
TRBV7-9	ASSFTGVAGGNEQF
TRBV5-1	ASSLGQIYEQY
TRBV15	ATSRGGINQPQH
TRBV10-1	AAAGPGGQETQY
TRBV21-1	ASSKGGPNEQF
TRBV21-1	ASSEWGTGRDTQY
TRBV6-1	ASSGIPGQGNYGYT
TRBV4-3	ASSLSTRNGNEKLF
TRBV5-1	ASSAGVALRTDTQY
TRBV7-2	ASSPRDGEQF
TRBV21-1	ASSTKGGQY
TRBV6-1	ASSELQGGSNQPQH
TRBV6-5	ASSYSGGTKYNEQF
TRBV5-1	ASSLGSDLTAPEQF
TRBV28	ASIRGGEREKLF
TRBV2	ASSGRVGASYNEQF
TRBV27	ASSPPPGLAGGPSTGELF
TRBV7-9	ASSFGGSTETQY
TRBV9	ASSGGDRRWYGYT
TRBV5-6	ASSPWGATNEKLF
TRBV7-2	ASSQNRGETQY